The text below deals with one TCR beta chain. The antigen it binds to is not known. No per-base quality is available; no much larger clone lies one base away. One collaborating source in Seattle enrolled patients during active infection and followed them longitudinally through the course of disease. Collaborating institutions collected whole blood in K2EDTA tubes following their own protocols. For TCRbeta analysis, collaborators shipped samples in one of three forms: frozen whole blood, isolated PBMCs, or DNA extracted from either of those sample types. This entry belongs to a study of blood T cell repertoires in COVID-19 (TCRdb year 2020). Regarding the complete study: Samples from collaborators originated in the United States, Italy and Spain and spanned both the acute and convalescent phases of COVID-19. Where available, HLA class I and class II types were obtained from metadata supplied by the sample provider rather than from assay-based typing. The prospective study material was composed of cDNA or gDNA derived from T cells, B-cell-depleted T cells, or PBMCs. Nearly every sample came with metadata listing a de-identified subject ID, COVID-19 status, age in years and sex. The samples were drawn from two sources: the first 160 participants of the ongoing ImmuneRACE study, and 1,254 subjects contributed by 6 global collaborators. The repertoires were made available in a free public database intended to serve as a resource for research on the immune response to SARS-CoV-2. The dataset comprised deeply sampled blood TCRbeta repertoires from subjects exposed to, actively infected with, or recovered from COVID-19.

The germline V gene gives CDR1 as MDHEN and CDR2 as SYDVKM. Deletion took 8 bases off V and 0 bases off J, with a span of 11 bases between the germline ends. The CDR3 covers 14 residues, taking in both the cysteine and the phenylalanine. Only the CDR3 DNA is retained, 42 bases long and in frame from the first base. TCRbeta CDR3 regions were amplified from genomic DNA by means of the immunoSEQ Assay, a bias-controlled multiplex PCR. The authors processed their data as follows. Within the assay, amplification of reference gene primers was used to estimate how many nucleated cells each sample contained. To quantify the absolute abundance of each unique TCRbeta CDR3 rearrangement, sequence reads were collapsed and filtered. For each sample, productive Simpson clonality was calculated as the square root of Simpson's diversity index across productive rearrangements. Here the immuneACCESS table is served through TCRdb, limited to in-frame sequences with V and J called. Missing clones are a known gap in these copies; in checked studies unresolved V genes cover under half, and the rest lacks a known reason. The V and J calls and clone size were taken over from that table, and D and trimming were inferred from the DNA. The sample data list 300,000 to 350,000 clones, and approximately 90% of these were observed just once. More than 6% of the sample goes to the ten largest clones.

The full study reports these points: The quantity of clinical and demographic metadata differed by source and by participant and was supplied without curation.

The TCR comes from a woman aged 25 to 39 with COVID-19, enrolled during active disease. The chain was built from TRBV28 and TRBJ2-1; the D gene is possibly TRBD2, with 6 bases matching. The sequencing input was peripheral blood. The CDR3 reads CASLRAGSYNEQFF. The DNA is as follows: TGTGCCAGCTTGAGAGCGGGCTCCTACAATGAGCAGTTCTTC.